Detailed here is one T cell receptor (beta chain). This CDR3 is 12 amino acids long. The V gene's germline CDR1 is KGHDR and CDR2 SFDVKD. Trimming shortened V by 5 bases and J by 3 bases, and 6 bases separated the two germline ends. The entry originates in a study of blood T cell repertoires in COVID-19. Study-level information: The samples span acute and convalescent COVID-19 from the United States, Italy and Spain. Sources were T cells, B-cell-depleted T cells, or PBMCs; the material itself was cDNA or gDNA.

In the authors' workflow: Amplifying reference gene primers gave estimates of nucleated cell counts. This table comes from immunoSEQ multiplex PCR, and its TCRdb copy is limited to in-frame clones, with some not included. V and J calls and clone size are as listed in that table; D and trimming were resolved from the DNA. The sample includes fewer than 150,000 clones, about 80% of them seen just once. Sequencing was carried out using peripheral blood. This clonotype originated in a human donor in a cohort sampled during active COVID-19. The chain combines TRBV24-1 with TRBJ1-2; D gene unclear. CDR3 coding DNA: TGTGCCACCAGTGTCGGAGACTATGGCTACACCTTC. It codes for CATSVGDYGYTF.